What follows are 23 T cell receptor beta chains derived from one specimen sequenced in a study of T-cell memory formation after mild COVID-19. TCRdb re-called the 5' RACE reads with MiXCR, one entry per CDR3 protein. The table records 350,000 to 550,000 distinct CDR3 sequences, 18% of them present only once. Material for sequencing was PBMCs or a T cell subset sorted from them (not recorded which). These receptor sequences come from a man younger than 35 who had mild COVID-19 (a few samples of this study predate the infection). Cell type and time point are not known.

This clonotype was observed at least ten times. The chain carries TRBV11-2 and TRBJ2-7, with 9 nucleotides matching TRBD2. From germline, CDR1 is SGHAT and CDR2 FQNNGV. There are 14 residues in the CDR3. V lost 9 bases to trimming and J lost 5 bases; unmatched junction nucleotides: 11. The CDR3 sequence is CARRSGTSRHEQYF. CDR3 DNA: TGTGCCAGGAGGTCCGGGACTAGCCGCCACGAGCAGTACTTC.

This chain joins TRBV2 and TRBJ2-1; 8 bases are a match to TRBD2. CDR3 size: 15 residues. V was clipped by 4 bases and J by 4 bases; unmatched bases: 6. CDR1 and CDR2 (germline): SNHLY, FYNNEI. In DNA, the CDR3 is TGTGCCAGCAGTGGGGCTAGCGGGCCTTACAATGAGCAGTTCTTC. This sequence encodes CASSGASGPYNEQFF.

This clonotype was seen a handful of times. This chain links TRBV7-9 with TRBJ2-3; 9 bases map to TRBD1. Per germline, CDR1 SEHNR and CDR2 FQNEAQ (reference sequence). This CDR3 has 16 amino acids. After removal of 4 bases from V and 3 bases from J, the junction contained 8 bases not matched to a gene. The CDR3 spells CASSYRGRLGTDTQYF. CDR3 nucleotides: TGTGCCAGCAGCTACAGGGGGCGCTTAGGAACAGATACGCAGTATTTT.

J is TRBJ2-3 and V is TRBV20-1; 7 nucleotides agree with TRBD1. V lost 6 bases, J lost 4 bases, and 10 bases stayed unmatched. CDR3 length: 14 amino acids. Germline lookup yields CDR1 DFQATT and CDR2 SNEGSKA (reference sequence). The CDR3 loop is CSAIVRDRPDTQYF. In DNA form, the CDR3 reads TGCAGTGCAATAGTCCGGGACAGACCAGATACGCAGTATTTT.

CDR3 amino acids: CASRLQGATDTQYF. The CDR3 DNA sequence: TGTGCCAGCAGGCTACAGGGAGCCACAGATACGCAGTATTTT. The genes are TRBV6-5 and TRBJ2-3; possible D gene TRBD1, 6 bases. Germline V gene lookup returns CDR1 MNHEY and CDR2 SVGAGI. The length of the CDR3 is 14 residues. With 6 bases removed from V and 2 bases from J, the gap between germline ends came to 12 bases.

Many counts were recorded for this clonotype. The DNA of the CDR3 is TGTGCCAGCAGCTTAATGGGGGGTACCACAGATACGCAGTATTTT. The encoded protein is CASSLMGGTTDTQYF. This chain connects TRBV7-8 to TRBJ2-3; D may be TRBD2 (6 bases). From germline, CDR1 is SGHVS and CDR2 FQNEAQ. The CDR3 contains 15 residues. Trimming cost V 2 bases and J 2 bases, with 11 bases left between them.

This clonotype was seen a few times. J is TRBJ1-3 and V is TRBV6-5; 11 positions match TRBD1. Germline trimming cut 6 bases from V and 3 bases from J; bases unmatched to any gene: 7. CDR1 and CDR2 from the germline V gene are MNHEY and SVGAGI. CDR3 size: 16 residues. CDR3 protein: CASRGQGASNGNTIYF. The CDR3 DNA reads as TGTGCCAGCAGAGGACAGGGGGCTTCTAATGGAAACACCATATATTTT.

The V call is TRBV4-1, the J call TRBJ2-7; D call uncertain. CDR3 length equals 17 residues. Looked up from germline, CDR1 is MGHRA and CDR2 is YSYEKL. Trimming pared 2 bases from V and 2 bases from J, leaving 19 bases between. CDR3 in DNA: TGCGCCAGCAGCCAACAAACCTGGTACAGCGAGACCTACGAGCAGTACTTC. Translation: CASSQQTWYSETYEQYF.

This clonotype has just a few counts. The gene calls are TRBV4-3 and TRBJ2-3; a possible D gene is TRBD2 (5 bases). The V gene's germline CDR1 is LGHNA and CDR2 YSLEER. Trimming took off 0 bases at V and 7 bases at J, with 17 bases between the two ends. The CDR3 contains 16 residues. The CDR3 loop is CASSQDRGANRNTQYF. The CDR3 DNA reads as TGCGCCAGCAGCCAAGATCGGGGTGCCAACCGAAATACGCAGTATTTT.

The V and J genes are TRBV20-1 and TRBJ1-2; D is possibly TRBD1 (5 bases). Trimming removed 0 bases from V and 8 bases from J, with 7 bases in between. The CDR3 has 11 residues. In germline, CDR1 is DFQATT, CDR2 SNEGSKA (reference sequence). The DNA of the CDR3 is TGCAGTGCTAGAGATCGGGGGGGCTACACCTTC. Translated: CSARDRGGYTF.

V gene TRBV12-3 or TRBV12-4 combines with J gene TRBJ1-2, with TRBD1 matching over 8 bases. The CDR3 is 13 amino acids. Trimming cost V 5 bases and J 8 bases; bases outside gene matches: 7. Written as DNA, the CDR3 is TGTGCCAGCAGTGCACAGGGGGTAAACGGCTACACCTTC. This codes for CASSAQGVNGYTF.

The CDR3 DNA is TGTGCCAGCAGCTTATTTTACTTGGGAAGCGAGCAGTACTTC. This sequence encodes CASSLFYLGSEQYF. The V and J genes are TRBV7-9 and TRBJ2-7; D is unclear. Between the trimmed V and J ends, which lost 2 bases and 6 bases, there was a span of 14 bases. Germline V gene data show CDR1 as SEHNR and CDR2 as FQNEAQ (reference sequence). CDR3 length: 14 residues.

The chain is built from TRBV19 and TRBJ1-1; TRBD1 is a possible D gene (5 bases). The CDR3 covers 16 residues. Germline assignment: CDR1 LNHDA and CDR2 SQIVND (reference sequence). Trimming pared 3 bases from V and 4 bases from J, leaving 18 bases between. The DNA of the CDR3 is TGTGCCAGTAGTATTTGGGGGGTTTCCGCGGGCACTGAAGCTTTCTTT. It is translated as CASSIWGVSAGTEAFF.

This clonotype occurred a few times. The chain combines TRBV6-2 or TRBV6-3 with TRBJ2-3; the D gene is possibly TRBD2 (6 bases). Germline CDR1 and CDR2: MNHEY and SVGEGT. V gave up 1 base and J gave up 1 base, with 12 bases separating them. The CDR3 consists of 16 residues. CDR3 residues: CASSYFETGGTDTQYF. The CDR3 bases are TGTGCCAGCAGTTACTTTGAGACGGGGGGCACAGATACGCAGTATTTT.

V is TRBV5-1 and J is TRBJ2-5; weak D call: TRBD1 (5 bases). This CDR3 has 16 amino acids. The V gene's germline CDR1 is SGHRS and CDR2 YFSETQ. Between the trimmed V and J ends, which lost 2 bases and 5 bases, there was a span of 19 bases. The CDR3 reads CASSLGANPFGETQYF. In nucleotides, the CDR3 is TGCGCCAGCAGCTTAGGGGCAAATCCCTTTGGCGAGACCCAGTACTTC.

This clonotype was picked up one time. J is TRBJ1-1 and V is TRBV4-1; no firm D call. The V and J ends lost 0 bases and 0 bases respectively, with 8 bases between them. The CDR3 is 15 residues long. Germline CDR1 MGHRA, CDR2 YSYEKL. The CDR3 DNA reads as TGCGCCAGCAGCCAAGAACCCGACTTGAACACTGAAGCTTTCTTT. Protein: CASSQEPDLNTEAFF.

This clonotype was seen a handful of times. The chain recombines TRBV12-3 or TRBV12-4 with TRBJ1-2; D is ambiguous. Between the trimmed V and J ends, which lost 8 bases and 2 bases, there was a span of 6 bases. CDR3 length equals 11 residues. In nucleotides, the CDR3 is TGTGCCAGCGGGTTAAACTATGGCTACACCTTC. Translation: CASGLNYGYTF.

The chain joins TRBV12-3 or TRBV12-4 to TRBJ1-1; 7 bases fit TRBD1. This CDR3 is built from 14 residues. J lost 2 bases, V lost 4 bases, and 4 bases had no gene match. CDR3 in amino acids: CASSSRTGNTEAFF. CDR3 DNA: TGTGCCAGCAGTTCAAGGACAGGAAACACTGAAGCTTTCTTT.

CDR3 amino acids: CASSLVTSVQETQYF. The CDR3 nucleotides are TGTGCCAGCAGCTTAGTTACTTCAGTACAAGAGACCCAGTACTTC. The V and J genes are TRBV7-9 and TRBJ2-5; D ambiguous. Trimming stripped 1 base from V and 2 bases from J, with 11 bases between. CDR3 length: 15 amino acids. Germline lookup yields CDR1 SEHNR and CDR2 FQNEAQ (reference sequence).

This clonotype was counted between two and nine times. The CDR3, as DNA: TGTGCCAGCAGCTGGTTGGATTCTTGGGACTCACCCCTCCACTTT. It yields the protein CASSWLDSWDSPLHF. The chain is built from TRBV7-2 and TRBJ1-6, with D possibly TRBD1 on 5 matching bases. V lost 4 bases and J lost 10, with 17 bases in between. The germline CDR1 and CDR2 sequences are SGHTA and FQGNSA. This CDR3 region has 15 residues.

The chain joins TRBV7-9 to TRBJ2-6; D not resolved. Germline CDR1 SEHNR, CDR2 FQNEAQ (reference sequence). V lost 1 base and J lost 2, with 18 bases in between. CDR3 length: 19 residues. CDR3 nucleotides: TGTGCCAGCAGCTTAGTCGGCCGTTATTCCCGGGCTGGGGCCAACGTCCTGACTTTC. Its translation is CASSLVGRYSRAGANVLTF.

V gene TRBV29-1 combines with J gene TRBJ2-5, with D maybe TRBD1 (6 bases). CDR1 and CDR2 from the germline V gene are SQVTM and ANQGSEA. The CDR3 runs 13 residues. Between the trimmed V and J ends, which lost 7 bases and 3 bases, there was a span of 15 bases. CDR3 sequence: CSADRDIEETQYF. The CDR3 bases are TGCAGCGCCGACCGGGACATTGAAGAGACCCAGTACTTC.

The V gene is TRBV10-3, the J gene TRBJ2-1, with 7 bases aligning to TRBD2. V dropped 2 bases and J dropped 10; count of bases not matched to a gene: 8. The CDR3 contains 14 residues. From germline, CDR1 is ENHRY and CDR2 SYGVKD. CDR3 nucleotide sequence: TGTGCCATCAGTGAGGCGGGACTACGACAGGAGCAGTTCTTC. The encoded protein is CAISEAGLRQEQFF.